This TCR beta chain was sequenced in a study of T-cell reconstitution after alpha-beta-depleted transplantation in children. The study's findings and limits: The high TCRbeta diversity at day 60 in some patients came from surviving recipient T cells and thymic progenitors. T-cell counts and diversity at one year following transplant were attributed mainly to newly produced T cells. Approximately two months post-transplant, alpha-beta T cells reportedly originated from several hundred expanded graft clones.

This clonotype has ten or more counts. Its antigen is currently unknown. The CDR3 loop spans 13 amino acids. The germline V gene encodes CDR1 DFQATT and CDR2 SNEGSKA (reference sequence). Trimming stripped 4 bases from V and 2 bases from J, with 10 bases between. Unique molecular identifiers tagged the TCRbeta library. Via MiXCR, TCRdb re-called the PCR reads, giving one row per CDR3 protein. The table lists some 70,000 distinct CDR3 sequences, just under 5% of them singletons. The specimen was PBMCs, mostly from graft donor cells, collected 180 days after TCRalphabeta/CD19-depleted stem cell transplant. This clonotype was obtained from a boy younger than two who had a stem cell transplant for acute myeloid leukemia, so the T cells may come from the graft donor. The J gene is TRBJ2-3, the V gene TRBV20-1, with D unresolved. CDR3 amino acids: CSATGEPTDTQYF. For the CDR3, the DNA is TGCAGTGCTACTGGTGAACCCACAGATACGCAGTATTTT.